This T cell receptor (beta chain) was identified in a study of vaccination and CD4 T cells after COVID-19. About the research overall: Following dose two, a median about 71 days (range 14 to 241) passed before post-vaccine samples were taken.

V lost 2 bases, J lost 1 base, and 4 bases stayed unmatched. Germline V gene sequence: CDR1 SEHNR, CDR2 FQNEAQ (reference sequence). The CDR3 runs to 15 residues. An Oncomine TCR Beta short-read assay was used to sequence the DNA from cultured CD4+ T cells. TCRdb re-called the PCR reads with MiXCR, one entry per CDR3 protein. The top ten clones hold around 13% of a sample with about 18,000 distinct CDR3 sequences, less than 70% of them seen once. This sample's treatment: approximately 11-day PBMC culture with coronavirus spike peptide pools or control peptides (ViraFEST assay). Once peptide pools had expanded antigen-specific T cells, ViraFEST sequenced TCRs. Alongside about 9.1 IU/ml IL-2 and about 9.5 ug/ml peptide pools, PBMCs were cultured at two million per well. A remark on this clonotype: Its cognate antigen is unknown.

Sequences were obtained from CD4+ T cells from blood, cultured in vitro. This clonotype originated in a human donor who had recovered from COVID-19. V gene TRBV7-9 combines with J gene TRBJ1-2; 7 bases agree with TRBD1. In DNA form, the CDR3 reads TGTGCCAGCAGCTTAACGACAGGGCGTAACTATGGCTACACCTTC. Amino acid sequence: CASSLTTGRNYGYTF.